Following are 31 T cell receptor beta chains from one sample sequenced in a study of CDR3 diversity in severe acne. Via MiXCR, TCRdb re-called the PCR reads, giving one row per CDR3 protein. The profile shows tens of thousands of distinct CDR3 sequences, roughly 49% of them singletons. Sequences were obtained from blood. All receptors derive from a male donor with severe acne vulgaris.

There are many counts of this clonotype. The genes are TRBV30 and TRBJ2-7, with 7 bases lining up with TRBD1. The germline CDR1 and CDR2 sequences are GTSNPN and SVGIG (reference sequence). J gave up 7 bases and V 4 bases, and 7 bases lay outside the gene matches. CDR3 length: 12 residues. CDR3 protein: CAWTGGMREQYF. The CDR3 DNA sequence: TGTGCCTGGACAGGGGGAATGAGGGAGCAGTACTTC.

This clonotype showed up many times. The chain links TRBV18 to TRBJ2-5; D is perhaps TRBD2 (5 bases). This CDR3 spans 15 amino acids. Germline assignment: CDR1 KGHSH and CDR2 LQKENI. V was cut by 2 bases and J by 4 bases, with 14 bases left in between. The CDR3 sequence: CASSPSGVSGETQYF. The CDR3 nucleotides read TGTGCCAGCTCACCATCCGGGGTGTCGGGAGAGACCCAGTACTTC.

This clonotype was observed at least ten times. The CDR3 protein is CASALERTGSPEQFF. CDR3 nucleotide sequence: TGTGCCAGCGCGTTGGAGAGGACAGGGTCCCCTGAGCAGTTCTTC. This chain links TRBV2 with TRBJ2-1; the match to TRBD1 covers 8 bases. Germline V gene data show CDR1 as SNHLY and CDR2 as FYNNEI. The V gene end was trimmed by 8 bases and the J gene end by 9 bases; junction bases not matched to a gene: 15. CDR3 length: 15 residues. The full variable domain, its missing parts supplied by reference TRBV2 and TRBJ2-1, is EPEVTQTPSHQVTQMGQEVILRCVPISNHLYFYWYRQILGQKVEFLVSFYNNEISEKSEIFDDQFSVERPDGSNFTLKIRSTKLEDSAMYFCASALERTGSPEQFFGPGTRLTVL.

This clonotype was detected only a few times. This sequence joins TRBV5-8 and TRBJ1-5; the match to TRBD1 covers 8 bases. The CDR3 consists of 16 residues. Germline V gene sequence: CDR1 SGHTS, CDR2 YDEGEE. With V trimmed by 3 bases and J by 4 bases, 9 bases remained unmatched. The CDR3 bases are TGTGCCAGCAGCTGGACAGGGTTCATGGGTAATCAGCCCCAGCATTTT. Encoded protein: CASSWTGFMGNQPQHF.

The rearrangement links TRBV11-2 to TRBJ2-5; TRBD2 is a possible D gene (5 bases). The germline V gene encodes CDR1 SGHAT and CDR2 FQNNGV. The CDR3 sequence is 16 residues long. The V gene lost 1 base and the J gene lost 5 bases, with 17 bases spanning the gap. Here the CDR3 DNA reads TGTGCCAGCAGCTTAGCTGGCAGACCCGGCGGGGAGACCCAGTACTTC. Protein: CASSLAGRPGGETQYF.

This clonotype was observed at least ten times. The V gene is TRBV20-1, the J gene TRBJ2-7; 10 bases line up with TRBD2. The V gene end was trimmed by 6 bases and the J gene end by 3 bases; junction bases not matched to a gene: 8. CDR1 and CDR2 from the germline V gene are DFQATT and SNEGSKA (reference sequence). The CDR3 is 14 residues long. CDR3 sequence (DNA): TGCAGTGCCGCCGGGACTAGCGAAGACTACGAGCAGTACTTC. This gives the protein CSAAGTSEDYEQYF.

This clonotype was detected ten times or more. The CDR3 spells CASSSSDSYEQYF. DNA of the CDR3: TGTGCCAGCAGCTCCTCGGACTCCTACGAGCAGTACTTC. V usage is TRBV12-3 or TRBV12-4 and J usage is TRBJ2-7; D uncertain. V was cut by 6 bases and J by 0 bases, with 9 bases left in between. This CDR3 spans 13 amino acids.

This clonotype occurred a few times. This chain uses TRBV7-3 with TRBJ2-5, with TRBD1 as a possible D gene (5 bases). The CDR3 runs to 13 residues. The germline V gene has CDR1 SGHTA and CDR2 FQGTGA. The V gene lost 4 bases and the J gene lost 3 bases, with 9 bases spanning the gap. The CDR3 DNA sequence: TGTGCCAGCAGCTCACAGGTGGAAGAGACCCAGTACTTC. Translation: CASSSQVEETQYF. Full variable domain (rest looked up from reference TRBV7-3 and TRBJ2-5): GAGVSQTPSNKVTEKGKYVELRCDPISGHTALYWYRQSLGQGPEFLIYFQGTGAADDSGLPNDRFFAVRPEGSVSTLKIQRTERGDSAVYLCASSSQVEETQYFGPGTRLLVL.

This clonotype has at least ten counts. This chain connects TRBV20-1 to TRBJ1-2, with TRBD1 as a possible D gene (5 bases). CDR1 and CDR2 (germline): DFQATT, SNEGSKA (reference sequence). This CDR3 has 14 amino acids. Trimming removed 0 bases from V and 8 bases from J, with 16 bases in between. The CDR3 DNA reads as TGCAGTGCTAGAGAGGGGGGAGAGATTGAGGGCTACACCTTC. It is translated as CSAREGGEIEGYTF.

This clonotype came up many times. The rearrangement links TRBV6-4 to TRBJ2-2, with D unclear. This CDR3 spans 10 amino acids. CDR1 MRHNA and CDR2 SNTAGT come from the germline V gene. V was cut by 9 bases and J by 7 bases, with 6 bases left in between. This CDR3 is CARRGGELFF. In nucleotides, the CDR3 is TGTGCCAGACGAGGCGGGGAGCTGTTTTTT.

A note on this clonotype: Its ends do not fully match the called genes, so a read error is possible. The rearrangement joins TRBV7-2 to TRBJ2-3; 7 bases are shared with TRBD2. The CDR3 has 17 residues. Looked up from germline, CDR1 is SGHTA and CDR2 is FQGNSA. The CDR3 bases are TGTGCCGGCAGCTTAGGCCCCCTAGCGGTGAGCACAAATACGCAGTATTTT. Amino acids: CAGSLGPLAVSTNTQYF.

V is TRBV29-1 and J is TRBJ1-2; the D gene is possibly TRBD1 (5 bases). The CDR3 totals 10 residues. Germline lookup yields CDR1 SQVTM and CDR2 ANQGSEA. With 3 bases removed from V and 8 bases from J, the gap between germline ends came to 7 bases. This CDR3 is CSVDRDGYTF. DNA for the CDR3: TGCAGCGTTGACAGGGACGGCTACACCTTC.

This chain uses TRBV24-1 with TRBJ1-2; TRBD1 is a possible D gene (6 bases). V lost 3 bases and J lost 4, with 17 bases in between. Germline V gene sequence: CDR1 KGHDR, CDR2 SFDVKD. There are 16 residues in the CDR3. This CDR3 is CATSDHAVGAIYGYTF. The CDR3, as DNA: TGTGCCACCAGTGATCACGCTGTGGGGGCGATCTATGGCTACACCTTC.

A note on this clonotype: Being one base from a much bigger clone, this may be a read error. V is TRBV20-1 and J is TRBJ2-6; 9 bases fit TRBD1. The CDR3 sequence is 17 residues long. The ends lost 8 bases at V and 0 bases at J; junction bases unmatched: 11. The germline V gene encodes CDR1 DFQATT and CDR2 SNEGSKA (reference sequence). The CDR3 region has the DNA TGCAGTACCGGCCCCCGGGACAGGGTCTCTGGGGCCAACGTCCTGACTTTC. Translating it yields CSTGPRDRVSGANVLTF.

With respect to this clonotype: It may be a read error: a sequence one base away is much more abundant. CDR3 nucleotide sequence: TGCGCCAGCAGGGACCGAGCCGCGAACAATGAAGCTTTCTTT. The encoded protein is CASRDRAANNEAFF. This chain connects TRBV10-2 to TRBJ1-1; the D is unclear. Germline CDR1 is WSHSY and CDR2 is SAAADI. The CDR3 spans 14 residues.

With respect to this clonotype: A much larger clonotype is one base distant, so this may be a read error. This sequence joins TRBV7-2 and TRBJ2-7; D not resolved. The ends were cut back, 0 bases at V and 2 bases at J, with 8 bases in the middle. The CDR3 totals 14 residues. Germline loops: CDR1 SGHTA, CDR2 FQGNSA. This chain's CDR3 is CASSLAGPPYEQYF. The CDR3 region has the DNA TGTGCCAGCAGCTTAGCCGGACCCCCCTACGAGCAGTACTTC.

This chain's CDR3 is CASSPQREPYEQYF. The CDR3 coding sequence is TGTGCCAGCAGCCCCCAGCGGGAGCCTTACGAGCAGTACTTC. The J gene is TRBJ2-7, the V gene TRBV7-3, with TRBD2 identical over 8 bases. This CDR3 has 14 residues. Per germline, CDR1 SGHTA and CDR2 FQGTGA. V lost 5 bases and J lost 4; bases outside the gene matches: 7. The full variable domain, in which reference TRBV7-3 and TRBJ2-7 provide the parts outside the CDR3, is GAGVSQTPSNKVTEKGKYVELRCDPISGHTALYWYRQSLGQGPEFLIYFQGTGAADDSGLPNDRFFAVRPEGSVSTLKIQRTERGDSAVYLCASSPQREPYEQYFGPGTRLTVT.

CDR3 DNA: TGCAGTGATCTCTTGCGGGGGAGCTCCTACAATGAGCAGTTCTTC. Translation: CSDLLRGSSYNEQFF. This chain connects TRBV20-1 to TRBJ2-1, with 7 bases aligning to TRBD2. This CDR3 has 15 amino acids. Germline-derived CDR1 and CDR2 are DFQATT and SNEGSKA (reference sequence). J gave up 0 bases and V 7 bases, and 9 bases lay outside the gene matches.

The table lists this clonotype with many counts. This chain connects TRBV5-4 to TRBJ2-2, with TRBD1 identical over 8 bases. V was clipped by 4 bases and J by 5 bases; unmatched bases: 7. There are 15 residues in the CDR3. Germline V lookup: CDR1 SGHNT, CDR2 YYREEE (reference sequence). CDR3 loop: CASSANRGITGELFF. Written as DNA, the CDR3 is TGTGCCAGCAGCGCAAACAGGGGGATAACCGGGGAGCTGTTTTTT.

V gene TRBV20-1 combines with J gene TRBJ1-1; D unresolved. V dropped 7 bases and J dropped 6 bases, with 3 bases sitting between them. Germline lookup yields CDR1 DFQATT and CDR2 SNEGSKA (reference sequence). CDR3 length equals 8 residues. The CDR3 spells CSGSEAFF. The CDR3 DNA reads as TGCAGTGGTTCTGAAGCTTTCTTT.

V is TRBV19 and J is TRBJ1-5; 8 nucleotides match TRBD1. Germline V gene data show CDR1 as LNHDA and CDR2 as SQIVND (reference sequence). The J segment lost 5 bases and the V segment lost 4 bases, leaving 7 bases of the junction unmatched. This CDR3 has 15 residues. CDR3 nucleotide sequence: TGTGCCAGTAGTACTTCCGGGACAGGAGATCAGCCCCAGCATTTT. This gives the protein CASSTSGTGDQPQHF.

On this clonotype itself: It may be a read error: a sequence one base away is much more abundant. The chain couples TRBV6-5 to TRBJ2-7; D ambiguous. Deletions cut 0 bases from V and 0 bases from J, with 9 bases between. The length of the CDR3 is 15 residues. In germline, CDR1 is MNHEY, CDR2 SVGAGI. CDR3 nucleotides: TGTGCCAGCAGTTACTCGGGTGGTTCCTCCTACGAGCAGTACTTC. The encoded protein is CASSYSGGSSYEQYF.

This clonotype showed up just a few times. The chain links TRBV15 to TRBJ1-3; 7 bases are shared with TRBD1. This CDR3 is built from 16 residues. V gave up 5 bases and J gave up 0 bases; unmatched junction bases: 7. Germline V gives CDR1 LNHNV, CDR2 YYDKDF (reference sequence). CDR3 loop: CATSSYRTGSGNTIYF. CDR3 nucleotides: TGTGCCACCAGCTCTTATCGGACAGGCTCTGGAAACACCATATATTTT. The full variable domain, rest sourced from reference TRBV15 and TRBJ1-3, is DAMVIQNPRYQVTQFGKPVTLSCSQTLNHNVMYWYQQKSSQAPKLLFHYYDKDFNNEADTPDNFQSRRPNTSFCFLDIRSPGLGDTAMYLCATSSYRTGSGNTIYFGEGSWLTVV.

This clonotype was counted a few times. V and J are TRBV2 and TRBJ2-3; 7 bases agree with TRBD1. Germline V gene data show CDR1 as SNHLY and CDR2 as FYNNEI. The CDR3 is made up of 15 amino acids. V dropped 7 bases and J dropped 0; count of bases not matched to a gene: 7. The CDR3 nucleotides are TGTGCCAGCAAGTGGGCAGGGGGTAGCACAGATACGCAGTATTTT. As protein: CASKWAGGSTDTQYF.

The genes are TRBV4-3 and TRBJ2-5, with 7 bases lining up with TRBD1. The J call is in doubt because the DNA end fits TRBJ2-7 better. The CDR3 spans 15 residues. Germline CDR1 is LGHNA and CDR2 is YSLEER. CDR3 sequence reads: CASSNRGLSSYEQYF. The CDR3, as DNA: TGCGCCAGCAGTAACAGGGGCCTCAGCTCCTACGAGCAGTACTTC.

This clonotype was detected ten times or more. This chain uses TRBV5-1 with TRBJ2-3; 11 bases agree with TRBD2. Per germline, CDR1 SGHRS and CDR2 YFSETQ. This CDR3 contains 16 residues. The trim removed 0 bases at V and 5 bases at J, leaving 5 bases unmatched. CDR3 in amino acids: CASSLGLAGGIDTQYF. The CDR3 bases are TGCGCCAGCAGCTTGGGGCTAGCGGGGGGAATAGATACGCAGTATTTT. Drawing the rest from reference TRBV5-1 and TRBJ2-3, the complete variable domain is KAGVTQTPRYLIKTRGQQVTLSCSPISGHRSVSWYQQTPGQGLQFLFEYFSETQRNKGNFPGRFSGRQFSNSRSEMNVSTLELGDSALYLCASSLGLAGGIDTQYFGPGTRLTVL.

This clonotype was counted at least ten times. The chain employs TRBV29-1 and TRBJ2-1, with D perhaps given as TRBD1 or TRBD2 (5 bases each). Germline lookup yields CDR1 SQVTM and CDR2 ANQGSEA. V lost 6 bases and J lost 6, with 15 bases in between. CDR3 length equals 13 residues. This chain's CDR3 is CSVSGTEINEQFF. In DNA form, the CDR3 reads TGCAGCGTCTCAGGGACGGAAATCAATGAGCAGTTCTTC.

There are many counts of this clonotype. This chain links TRBV20-1 with TRBJ1-4; D is ambiguous. V was shortened by 2 bases and J by 8 bases, with 3 bases between the two germline ends. The CDR3 has 10 residues. Germline CDR1 DFQATT, CDR2 SNEGSKA (reference sequence). CDR3 sequence reads: CSARYEKLFF. CDR3 in DNA: TGCAGTGCTAGATACGAAAAACTGTTTTTT.

The V gene is TRBV28, the J gene TRBJ2-7; 7 nucleotides match TRBD1. CDR3 size: 14 residues. Germline assignment: CDR1 MDHEN and CDR2 SYDVKM. The trim removed 2 bases at V and 7 bases at J, leaving 8 bases unmatched. Here the CDR3 reads CASSLTRTGGEQYF. CDR3 DNA: TGTGCCAGCAGTTTAACCAGGACAGGTGGTGAGCAGTACTTC.

On this clonotype: A much larger clone lies one base from this, so it may be a read error. The chain carries TRBV6-6 and TRBJ2-2; the D gene could be TRBD1 or TRBD2 (5 bases each). This CDR3 contains 17 residues. Per germline, CDR1 MNHNY and CDR2 SVGAGI (reference sequence). CDR3 DNA sequence: TGTGCCAGCAGTTCCATACCGGGACGGCTTAACATCGGGGAGCTGTTTTTT. Its translation: CASSSIPGRLNIGELFF.

Worth noting for this clonotype: A read error is likely, as this CDR3 ends without the conserved phenylalanine or tryptophan. The V gene is TRBV20-1, the J gene TRBJ1-1, with a weak D call TRBD1 (5 bases). With 5 bases removed from V and 10 bases from J, the gap between germline ends came to 26 bases. Germline V gene sequence: CDR1 DFQATT, CDR2 SNEGSKA (reference sequence). The CDR3 has 15 residues. The CDR3 DNA sequence: TGCAGTGCTTACCCCGAGGAGGGGCTCAATTCTGTAGCTTTCCCT. It encodes CSAYPEEGLNSVAFP.